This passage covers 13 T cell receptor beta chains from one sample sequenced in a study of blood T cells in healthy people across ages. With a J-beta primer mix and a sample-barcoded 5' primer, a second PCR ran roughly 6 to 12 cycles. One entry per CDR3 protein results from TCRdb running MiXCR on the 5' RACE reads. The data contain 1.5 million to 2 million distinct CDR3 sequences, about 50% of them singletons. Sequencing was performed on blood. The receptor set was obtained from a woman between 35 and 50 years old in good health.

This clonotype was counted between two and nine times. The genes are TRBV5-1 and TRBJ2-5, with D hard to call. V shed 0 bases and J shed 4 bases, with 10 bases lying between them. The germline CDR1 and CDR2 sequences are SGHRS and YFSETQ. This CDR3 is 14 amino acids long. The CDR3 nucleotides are TGCGCCAGCAGCTTGGCGGTAGTAGGAGAGACCCAGTACTTC. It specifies CASSLAVVGETQYF.

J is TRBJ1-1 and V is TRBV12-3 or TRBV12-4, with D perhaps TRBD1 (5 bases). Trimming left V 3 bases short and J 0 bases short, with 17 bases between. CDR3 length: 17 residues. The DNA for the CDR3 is TGTGCCAGCAGTTTCGGGGCAGGGCCGCCCATGAACACTGAAGCTTTCTTT. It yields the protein CASSFGAGPPMNTEAFF.

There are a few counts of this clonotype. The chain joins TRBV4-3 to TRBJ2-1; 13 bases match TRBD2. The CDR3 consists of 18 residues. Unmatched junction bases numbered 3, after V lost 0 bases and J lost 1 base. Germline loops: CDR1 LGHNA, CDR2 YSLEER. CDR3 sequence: CASSQDGTSGVSYNEQFF. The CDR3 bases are TGCGCCAGCAGCCAAGACGGGACTAGCGGGGTTTCCTACAATGAGCAGTTCTTC.

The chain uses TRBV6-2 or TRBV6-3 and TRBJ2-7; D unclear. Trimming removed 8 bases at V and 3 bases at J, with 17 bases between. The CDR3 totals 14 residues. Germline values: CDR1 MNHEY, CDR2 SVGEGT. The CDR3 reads CASRVSPFIYEQYF. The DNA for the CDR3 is TGTGCCAGCCGCGTGAGTCCTTTTATCTACGAGCAGTACTTC.

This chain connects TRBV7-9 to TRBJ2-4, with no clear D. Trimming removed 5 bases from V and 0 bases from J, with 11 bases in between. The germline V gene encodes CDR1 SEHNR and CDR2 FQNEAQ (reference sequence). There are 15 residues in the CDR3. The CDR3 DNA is TGTGCCAGCAGCCCCGCGCTGCTAGCCAAAAACATTCAGTACTTC. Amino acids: CASSPALLAKNIQYF. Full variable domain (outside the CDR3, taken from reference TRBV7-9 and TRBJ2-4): DTGVSQNPRHKITKRGQNVTFRCDPISEHNRLYWYRQTLGQGPEFLTYFQNEAQLEKSRLLSDRFSAERPKGSFSTLEIQRTEQGDSAMYLCASSPALLAKNIQYFGAGTRLSVL.

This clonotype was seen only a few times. CDR3 coding DNA: TGTGCCACCAGTTTCACGGGACAAAGCTCTGGGGCCAACGTCCTGACTTTC. Encoded protein: CATSFTGQSSGANVLTF. The rearrangement joins TRBV24-1 to TRBJ2-6; D is perhaps TRBD1 (6 bases). Germline-derived CDR1 and CDR2 are KGHDR and SFDVKD. V lost 6 bases to trimming and J lost 0 bases, with 14 bases between them. The CDR3 contains 17 residues.

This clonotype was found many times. For the CDR3, the DNA is TGTGCCAGCAGCCCAGCGGGGTACCAAGAGACCCAGTACTTC. Translated, it gives CASSPAGYQETQYF. The V and J genes are TRBV7-2 and TRBJ2-5; 7 positions agree with TRBD2. CDR3 length equals 14 residues. Unmatched junction bases numbered 3, after V lost 5 bases and J lost 0 bases. The V gene's germline CDR1 is SGHTA and CDR2 FQGNSA.

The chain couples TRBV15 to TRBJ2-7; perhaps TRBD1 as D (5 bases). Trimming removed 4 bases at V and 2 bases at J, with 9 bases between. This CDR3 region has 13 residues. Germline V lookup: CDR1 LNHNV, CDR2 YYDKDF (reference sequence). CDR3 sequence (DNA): TGTGCCACCAGCATAACAGGAACCTACGAGCAGTACTTC. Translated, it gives CATSITGTYEQYF.

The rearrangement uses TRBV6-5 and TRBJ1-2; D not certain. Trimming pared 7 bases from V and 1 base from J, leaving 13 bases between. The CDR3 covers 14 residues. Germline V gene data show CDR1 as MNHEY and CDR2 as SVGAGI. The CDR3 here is CASNPIGNNYGYTF. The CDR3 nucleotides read TGTGCCAGCAATCCGATTGGGAATAACTATGGCTACACCTTC.

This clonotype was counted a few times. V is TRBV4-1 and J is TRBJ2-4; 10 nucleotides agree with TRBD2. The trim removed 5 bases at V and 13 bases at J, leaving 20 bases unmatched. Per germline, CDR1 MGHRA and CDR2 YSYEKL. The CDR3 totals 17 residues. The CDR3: CASSTRLPSGGIWEQYF. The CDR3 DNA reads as TGCGCCAGCAGCACTCGCCTTCCTAGCGGGGGCATTTGGGAGCAGTACTTC.

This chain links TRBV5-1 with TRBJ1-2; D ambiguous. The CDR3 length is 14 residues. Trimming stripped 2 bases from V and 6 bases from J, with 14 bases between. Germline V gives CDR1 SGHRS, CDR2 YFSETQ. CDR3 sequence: CASSFGGGNDGYTF. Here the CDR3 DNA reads TGCGCCAGCAGCTTCGGCGGCGGCAATGATGGCTACACCTTC.

The CDR3 spells CATRLSGTDTQYF. CDR3 in DNA: TGTGCCACCCGATTGTCAGGCACAGATACGCAGTATTTT. The chain combines TRBV24-1 with TRBJ2-3; D ambiguous. V lost 9 bases, J lost 1 base, and 10 bases lay in between. CDR1 and CDR2 from the germline V gene are KGHDR and SFDVKD. The CDR3 spans 13 residues.

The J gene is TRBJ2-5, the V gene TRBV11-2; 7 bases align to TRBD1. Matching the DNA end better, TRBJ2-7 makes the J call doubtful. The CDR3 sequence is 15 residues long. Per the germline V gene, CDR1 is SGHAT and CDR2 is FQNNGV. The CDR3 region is CASSFTRDRSYEQYF. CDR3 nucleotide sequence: TGTGCCAGCAGCTTCACCCGGGACAGATCTTACGAGCAGTACTTC.